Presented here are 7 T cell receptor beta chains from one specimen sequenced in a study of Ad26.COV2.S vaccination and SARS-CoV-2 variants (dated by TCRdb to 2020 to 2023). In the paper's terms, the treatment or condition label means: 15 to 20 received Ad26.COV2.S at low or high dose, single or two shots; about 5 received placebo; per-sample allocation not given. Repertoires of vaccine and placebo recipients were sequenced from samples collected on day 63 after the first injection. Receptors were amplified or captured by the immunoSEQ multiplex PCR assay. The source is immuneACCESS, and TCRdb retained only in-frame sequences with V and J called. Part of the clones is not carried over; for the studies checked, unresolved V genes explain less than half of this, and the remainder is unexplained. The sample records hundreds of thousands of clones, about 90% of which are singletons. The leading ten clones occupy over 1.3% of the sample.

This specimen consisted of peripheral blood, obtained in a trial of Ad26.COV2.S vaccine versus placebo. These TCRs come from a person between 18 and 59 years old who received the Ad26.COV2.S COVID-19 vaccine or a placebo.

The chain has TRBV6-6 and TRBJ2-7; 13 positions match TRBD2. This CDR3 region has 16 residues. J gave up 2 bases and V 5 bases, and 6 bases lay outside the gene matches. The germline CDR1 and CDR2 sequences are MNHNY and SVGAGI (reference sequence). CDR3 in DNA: TGTGCCAGCAGTAGTTCCGGGACTAGCGGGACCTACGAGCAGTACTTC. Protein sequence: CASSSSGTSGTYEQYF.

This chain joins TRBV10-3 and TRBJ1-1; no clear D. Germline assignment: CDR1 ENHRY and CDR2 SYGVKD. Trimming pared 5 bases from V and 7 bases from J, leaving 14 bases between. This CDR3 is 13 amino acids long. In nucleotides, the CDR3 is TGTGCCATCAGTACGGGCCTCAGCCGTGAAGCTTTCTTT. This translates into CAISTGLSREAFF.

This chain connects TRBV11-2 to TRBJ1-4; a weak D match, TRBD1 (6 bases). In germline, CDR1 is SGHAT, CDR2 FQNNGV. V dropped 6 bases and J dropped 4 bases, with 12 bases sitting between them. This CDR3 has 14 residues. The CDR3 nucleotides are TGTGCCAGCAGTTTTGACAGGAGTAATGAAAAACTGTTTTTT. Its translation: CASSFDRSNEKLFF.

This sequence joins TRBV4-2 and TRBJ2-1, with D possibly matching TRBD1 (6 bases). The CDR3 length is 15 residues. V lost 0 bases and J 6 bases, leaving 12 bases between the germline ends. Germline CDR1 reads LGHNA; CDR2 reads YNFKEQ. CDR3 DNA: TGTGCCAGCAGCCAAGAGGCAGGGGCTATCAATGAGCAGTTCTTC. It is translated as CASSQEAGAINEQFF.

Written as DNA, the CDR3 is TGTGCCAGCAGTCAGGACGGTGGGTACTACGAGCAGTACTTC. Amino acid sequence: CASSQDGGYYEQYF. V and J are TRBV5-5 and TRBJ2-7; D is unclear. Germline V CDR1 and CDR2: SGHKS, YYEKEE (reference sequence). Between the trimmed V and J ends, which lost 5 bases and 3 bases, there was a span of 15 bases. This CDR3 has 14 residues.

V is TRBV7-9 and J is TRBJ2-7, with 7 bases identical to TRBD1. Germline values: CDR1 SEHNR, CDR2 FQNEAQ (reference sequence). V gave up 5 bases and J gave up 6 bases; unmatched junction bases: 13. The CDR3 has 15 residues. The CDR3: CASSLRGLPGGEQYF. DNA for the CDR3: TGTGCCAGCAGCCTGAGGGGGCTGCCGGGCGGCGAGCAGTACTTC.

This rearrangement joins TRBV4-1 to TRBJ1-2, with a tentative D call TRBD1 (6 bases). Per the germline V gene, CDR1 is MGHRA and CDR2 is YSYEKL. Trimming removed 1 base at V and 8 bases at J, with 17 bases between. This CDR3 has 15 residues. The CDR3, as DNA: TGCGCCAGCAGCCAAGGTGGGCAGGGGACGGGAGGCTACACCTTC. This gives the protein CASSQGGQGTGGYTF.